The source of this T cell receptor beta chain is a study of blood T cell repertoires in COVID-19. Background on the study: Acute and convalescent COVID-19 samples came from the United States, Italy and Spain.

Germline CDR1 reads MNHEY; CDR2 reads SVGAGI. CDR3 length: 14 amino acids. V was pared by 4 bases and J by 0 bases, with 8 bases between. As handled by the study authors: Using reference gene primer amplification, nucleated cell counts were estimated. Assay used: immunoSEQ multiplex PCR; TCRdb lists only in-frame clones, some missing. For V, J and clone size, that table is used; D and trimming come from the DNA. The data hold 190,000 or so clones, with over 75% observed a single time. The receptor was isolated from a man in his fifties or sixties who had recovered from COVID-19. Sequencing was performed on peripheral blood. This rearrangement joins TRBV6-5 to TRBJ2-3, with unresolved D. The CDR3 protein is CASSSRSSTDTQYF. As DNA, the CDR3 is TGTGCCAGCAGTTCTAGATCTAGCACAGATACGCAGTATTTT.